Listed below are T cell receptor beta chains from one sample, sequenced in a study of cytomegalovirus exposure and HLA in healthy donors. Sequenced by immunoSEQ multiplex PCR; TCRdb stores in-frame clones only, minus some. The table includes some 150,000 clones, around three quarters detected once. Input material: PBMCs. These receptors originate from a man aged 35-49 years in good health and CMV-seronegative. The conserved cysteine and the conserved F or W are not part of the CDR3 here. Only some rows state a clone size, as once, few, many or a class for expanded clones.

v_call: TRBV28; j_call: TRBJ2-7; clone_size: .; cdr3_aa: ASNPGVGHYEQY
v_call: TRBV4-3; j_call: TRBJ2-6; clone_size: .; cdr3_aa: ASRSQGSSGANVLT
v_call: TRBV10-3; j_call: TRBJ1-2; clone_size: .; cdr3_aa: AISESQRSLVGYT
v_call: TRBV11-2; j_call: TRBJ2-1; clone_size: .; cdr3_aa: ASSQGSGRDEQF
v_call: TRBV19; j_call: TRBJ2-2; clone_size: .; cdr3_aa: ASNFGTTNTGELF
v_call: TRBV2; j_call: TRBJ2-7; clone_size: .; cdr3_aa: ASRGTAYEQY
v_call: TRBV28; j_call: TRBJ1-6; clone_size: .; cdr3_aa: ASSPPQGGISPLH
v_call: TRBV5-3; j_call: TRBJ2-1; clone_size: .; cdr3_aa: ARSGGGGGRNEQF
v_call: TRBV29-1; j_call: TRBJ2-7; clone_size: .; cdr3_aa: SVRTGTGEQY
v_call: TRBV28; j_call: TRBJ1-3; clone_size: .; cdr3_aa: ASMVGGPGNTIY
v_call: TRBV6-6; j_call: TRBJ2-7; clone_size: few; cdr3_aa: AISQGNEQY
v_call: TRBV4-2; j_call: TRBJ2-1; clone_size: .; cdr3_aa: ASSPSLASGRVNEQF
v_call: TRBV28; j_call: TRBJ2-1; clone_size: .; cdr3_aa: ASSFQRETDNEQF
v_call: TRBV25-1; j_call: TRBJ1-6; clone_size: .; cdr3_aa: ASSGTGYNSPLH
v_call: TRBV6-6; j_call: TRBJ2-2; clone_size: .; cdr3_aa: ASSLWTENTGELF
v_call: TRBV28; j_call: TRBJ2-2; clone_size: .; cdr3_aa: ASSAGTTNTGELF
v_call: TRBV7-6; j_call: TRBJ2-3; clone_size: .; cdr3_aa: ASSLRLAGGTQY